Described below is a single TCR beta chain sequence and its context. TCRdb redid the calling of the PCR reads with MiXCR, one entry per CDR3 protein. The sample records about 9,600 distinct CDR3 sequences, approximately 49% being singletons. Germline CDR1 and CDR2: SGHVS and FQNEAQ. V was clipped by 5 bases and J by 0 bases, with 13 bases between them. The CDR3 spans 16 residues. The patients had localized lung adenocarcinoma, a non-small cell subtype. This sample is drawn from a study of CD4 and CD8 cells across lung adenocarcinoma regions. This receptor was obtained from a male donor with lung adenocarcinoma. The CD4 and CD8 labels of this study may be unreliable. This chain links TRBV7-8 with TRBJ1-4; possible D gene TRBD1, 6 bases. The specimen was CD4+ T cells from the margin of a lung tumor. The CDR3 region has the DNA TGTGCCAGCAGCCCACAGGGAGCCGCAACTAATGAAAAACTGTTTTTT. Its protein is CASSPQGAATNEKLFF.